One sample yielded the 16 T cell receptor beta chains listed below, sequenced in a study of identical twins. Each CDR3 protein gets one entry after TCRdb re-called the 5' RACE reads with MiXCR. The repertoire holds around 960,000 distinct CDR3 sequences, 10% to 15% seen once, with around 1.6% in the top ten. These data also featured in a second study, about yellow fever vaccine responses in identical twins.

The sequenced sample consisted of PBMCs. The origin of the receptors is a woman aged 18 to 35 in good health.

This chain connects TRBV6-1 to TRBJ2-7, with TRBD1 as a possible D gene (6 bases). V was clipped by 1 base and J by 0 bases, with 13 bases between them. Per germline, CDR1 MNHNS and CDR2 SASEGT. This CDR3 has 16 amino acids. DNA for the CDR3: TGTGCCAGCAGTGAAGATTTGGGCAGGGGCTCCTACGAGCAGTACTTC. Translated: CASSEDLGRGSYEQYF.

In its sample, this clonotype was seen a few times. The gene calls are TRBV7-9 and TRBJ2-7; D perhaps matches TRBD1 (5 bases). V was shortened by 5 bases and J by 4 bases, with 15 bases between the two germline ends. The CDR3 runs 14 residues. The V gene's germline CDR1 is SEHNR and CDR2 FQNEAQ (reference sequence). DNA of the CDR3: TGTGCCAGCAGCCAAGGCGGACAATTATACGAGCAGTACTTC. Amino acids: CASSQGGQLYEQYF.

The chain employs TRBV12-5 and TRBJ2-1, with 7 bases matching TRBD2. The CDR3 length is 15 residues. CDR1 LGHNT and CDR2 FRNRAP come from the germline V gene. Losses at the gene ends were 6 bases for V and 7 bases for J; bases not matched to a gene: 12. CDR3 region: CASGPGLEGRNEQFF. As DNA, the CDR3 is TGTGCTAGTGGCCCCGGACTAGAGGGTAGGAATGAGCAGTTCTTC. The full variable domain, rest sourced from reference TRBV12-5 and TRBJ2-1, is DARVTQTPRHKVTEMGQEVTMRCQPILGHNTVFWYRQTMMQGLELLAYFRNRAPLDDSGMPKDRFSAEMPDATLATLKIQPSEPRDSAVYFCASGPGLEGRNEQFFGPGTRLTVL.

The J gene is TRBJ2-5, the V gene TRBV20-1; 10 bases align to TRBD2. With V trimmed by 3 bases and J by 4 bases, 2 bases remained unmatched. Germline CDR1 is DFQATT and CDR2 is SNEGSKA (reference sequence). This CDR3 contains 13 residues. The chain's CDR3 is CSARSSGGETQYF. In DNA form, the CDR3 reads TGCAGTGCTAGGTCTAGCGGGGGAGAGACCCAGTACTTC.

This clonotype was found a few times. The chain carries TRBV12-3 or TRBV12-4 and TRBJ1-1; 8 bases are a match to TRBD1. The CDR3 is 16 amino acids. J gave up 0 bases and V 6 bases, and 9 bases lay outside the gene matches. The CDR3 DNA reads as TGTGCCAGCAGAGGACAGGGTAACTTCATGAACACTGAAGCTTTCTTT. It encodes CASRGQGNFMNTEAFF.

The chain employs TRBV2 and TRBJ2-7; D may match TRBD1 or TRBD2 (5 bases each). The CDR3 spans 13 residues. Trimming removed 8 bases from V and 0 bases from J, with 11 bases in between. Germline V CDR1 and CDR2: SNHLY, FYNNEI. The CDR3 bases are TGTGCCAGCTTGGGGGTCCACTCCTACGAGCAGTACGTC. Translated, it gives CASLGVHSYEQYV.

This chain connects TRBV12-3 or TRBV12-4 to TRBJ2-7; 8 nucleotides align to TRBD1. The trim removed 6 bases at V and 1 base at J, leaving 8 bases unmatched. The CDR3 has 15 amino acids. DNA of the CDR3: TGTGCCAGCAGATCACAGGGGGGAGGTTCCTACGAGCAGTACTTC. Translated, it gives CASRSQGGGSYEQYF.

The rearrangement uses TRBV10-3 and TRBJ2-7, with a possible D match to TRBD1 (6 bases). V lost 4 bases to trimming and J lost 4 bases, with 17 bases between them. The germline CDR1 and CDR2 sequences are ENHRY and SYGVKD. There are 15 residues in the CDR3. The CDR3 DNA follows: TGTGCCATCAGTGGACAGGACAAGGCCCCGTACGAGCAGTACTTC. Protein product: CAISGQDKAPYEQYF.

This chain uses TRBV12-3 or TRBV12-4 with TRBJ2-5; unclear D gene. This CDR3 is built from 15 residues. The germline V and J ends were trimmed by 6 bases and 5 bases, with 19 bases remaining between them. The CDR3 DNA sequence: TGTGCCAGCAGCGTCCGGGCCACCTTCGAGGAGACCCAGTACTTC. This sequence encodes CASSVRATFEETQYF.

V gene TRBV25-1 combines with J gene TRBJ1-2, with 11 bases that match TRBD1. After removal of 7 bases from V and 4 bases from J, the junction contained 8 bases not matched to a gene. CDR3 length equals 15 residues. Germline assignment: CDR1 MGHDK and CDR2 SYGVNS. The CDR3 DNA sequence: TGTGCCAGCACCGGGCCGGGACAGGGGGTCTATGGCTACACCTTC. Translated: CASTGPGQGVYGYTF.

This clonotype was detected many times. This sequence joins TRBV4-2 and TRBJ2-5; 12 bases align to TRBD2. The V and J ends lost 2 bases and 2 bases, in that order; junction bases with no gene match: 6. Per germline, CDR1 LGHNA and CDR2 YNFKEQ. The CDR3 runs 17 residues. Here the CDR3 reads CASSQPTLAGGQETQYF. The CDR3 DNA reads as TGTGCCAGCAGCCAACCGACCCTAGCGGGGGGGCAAGAGACCCAGTACTTC.

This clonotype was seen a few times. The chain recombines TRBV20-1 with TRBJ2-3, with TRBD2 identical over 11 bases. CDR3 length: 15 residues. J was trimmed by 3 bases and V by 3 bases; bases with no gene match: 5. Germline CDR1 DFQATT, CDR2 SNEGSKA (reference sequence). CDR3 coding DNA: TGCAGTGCTAGGACTAGCGGGATGAGAACAGATACGCAGTATTTT. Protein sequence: CSARTSGMRTDTQYF.

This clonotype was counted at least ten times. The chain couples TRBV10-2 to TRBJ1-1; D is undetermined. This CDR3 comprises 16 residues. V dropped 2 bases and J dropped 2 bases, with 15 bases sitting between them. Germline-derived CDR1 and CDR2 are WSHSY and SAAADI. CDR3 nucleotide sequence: TGCGCCAGCAGTGAGCAGCAGATGGGGAAAAACACTGAAGCTTTCTTT. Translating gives CASSEQQMGKNTEAFF.

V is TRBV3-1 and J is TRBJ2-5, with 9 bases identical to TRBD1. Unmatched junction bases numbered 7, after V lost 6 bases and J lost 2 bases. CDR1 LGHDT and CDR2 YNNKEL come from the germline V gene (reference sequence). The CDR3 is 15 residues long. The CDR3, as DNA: TGTGCCAGCAGAGGGACAGGGTTGGGACAAGAGACCCAGTACTTC. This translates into CASRGTGLGQETQYF.

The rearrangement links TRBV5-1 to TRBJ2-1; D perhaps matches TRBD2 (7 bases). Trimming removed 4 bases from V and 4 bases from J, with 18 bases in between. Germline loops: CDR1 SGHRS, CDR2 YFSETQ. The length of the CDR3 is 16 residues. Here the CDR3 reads CASSDWGGHDYNEQFF. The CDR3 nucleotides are TGCGCCAGCAGCGATTGGGGGGGGCATGATTACAATGAGCAGTTCTTC.

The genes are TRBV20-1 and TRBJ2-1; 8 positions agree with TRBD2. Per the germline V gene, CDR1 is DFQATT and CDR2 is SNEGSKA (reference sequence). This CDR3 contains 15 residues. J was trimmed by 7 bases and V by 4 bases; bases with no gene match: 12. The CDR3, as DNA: TGCAGTGCTACTGTGAGCGGGAGTCAGTCGAATGAGCAGTTCTTC. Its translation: CSATVSGSQSNEQFF.